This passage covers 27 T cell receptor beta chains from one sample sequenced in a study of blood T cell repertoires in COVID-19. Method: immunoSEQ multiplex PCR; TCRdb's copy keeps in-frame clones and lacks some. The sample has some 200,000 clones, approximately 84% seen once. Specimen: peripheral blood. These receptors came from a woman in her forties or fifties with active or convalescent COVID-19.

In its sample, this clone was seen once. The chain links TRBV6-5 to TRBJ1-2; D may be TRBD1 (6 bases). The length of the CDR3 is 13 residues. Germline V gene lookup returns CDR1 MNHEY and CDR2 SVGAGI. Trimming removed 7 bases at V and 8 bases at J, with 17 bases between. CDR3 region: CASKARGVEGYTF. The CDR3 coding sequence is TGTGCCAGCAAGGCCAGGGGAGTGGAGGGCTACACCTTC.

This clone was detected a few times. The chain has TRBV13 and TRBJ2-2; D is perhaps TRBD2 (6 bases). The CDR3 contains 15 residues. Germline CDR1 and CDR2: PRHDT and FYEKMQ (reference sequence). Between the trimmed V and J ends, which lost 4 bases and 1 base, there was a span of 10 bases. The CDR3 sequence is CASSSGTVNTGELFF. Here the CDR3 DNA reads TGTGCCAGCAGCTCCGGGACTGTGAACACCGGGGAGCTGTTTTTT.

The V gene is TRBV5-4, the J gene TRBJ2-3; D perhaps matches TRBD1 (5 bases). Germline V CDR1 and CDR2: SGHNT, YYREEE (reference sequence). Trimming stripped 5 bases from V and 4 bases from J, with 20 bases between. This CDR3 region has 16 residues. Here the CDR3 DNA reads TGTGCCAGCAGATCCAGGGCCTCCGCCGGGCCAGATACGCAGTATTTT. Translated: CASRSRASAGPDTQYF.

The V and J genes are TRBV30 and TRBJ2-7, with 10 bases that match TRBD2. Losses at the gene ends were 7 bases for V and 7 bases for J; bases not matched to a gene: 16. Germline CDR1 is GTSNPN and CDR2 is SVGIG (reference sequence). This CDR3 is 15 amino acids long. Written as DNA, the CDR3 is TGTGCCTCGGCCGGGACTAGCGTATCCTTAAGGGAGCAGTACTTC. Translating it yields CASAGTSVSLREQYF.

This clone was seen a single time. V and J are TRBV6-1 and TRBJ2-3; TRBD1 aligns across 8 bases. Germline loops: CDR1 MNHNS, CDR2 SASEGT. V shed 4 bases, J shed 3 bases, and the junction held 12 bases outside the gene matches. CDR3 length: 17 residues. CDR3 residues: CASSALPGQGRTDTQYF. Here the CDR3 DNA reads TGTGCCAGCAGTGCCCTCCCTGGACAGGGAAGAACAGATACGCAGTATTTT.

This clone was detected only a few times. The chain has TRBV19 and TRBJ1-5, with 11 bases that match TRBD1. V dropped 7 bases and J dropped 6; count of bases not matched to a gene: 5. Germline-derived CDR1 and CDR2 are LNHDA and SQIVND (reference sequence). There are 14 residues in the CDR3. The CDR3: CASIGQGAFQPQHF. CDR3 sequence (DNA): TGTGCCAGTATCGGACAGGGGGCTTTTCAGCCCCAGCATTTT.

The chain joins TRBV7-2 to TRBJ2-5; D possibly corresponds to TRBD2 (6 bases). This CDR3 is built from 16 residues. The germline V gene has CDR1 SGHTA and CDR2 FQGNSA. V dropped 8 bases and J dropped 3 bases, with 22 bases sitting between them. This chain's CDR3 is CASGGLLRGPEETQYF. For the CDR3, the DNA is TGTGCCAGCGGGGGACTCCTCCGGGGCCCCGAAGAGACCCAGTACTTC.

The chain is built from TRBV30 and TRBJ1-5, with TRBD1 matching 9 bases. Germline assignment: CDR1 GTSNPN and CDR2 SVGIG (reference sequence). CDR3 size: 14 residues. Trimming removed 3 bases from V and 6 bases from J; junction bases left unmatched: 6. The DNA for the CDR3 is TGTGCCTGGAGGAAACAGGGGGCAGGTCAGCCCCAGCATTTT. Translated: CAWRKQGAGQPQHF.

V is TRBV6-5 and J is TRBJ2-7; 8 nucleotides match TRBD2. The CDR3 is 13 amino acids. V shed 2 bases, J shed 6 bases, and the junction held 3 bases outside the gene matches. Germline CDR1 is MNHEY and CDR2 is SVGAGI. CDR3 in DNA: TGTGCCAGCAGTTACCGCCGGGAGGGCGAGCAGTACGTC. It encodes CASSYRREGEQYV.

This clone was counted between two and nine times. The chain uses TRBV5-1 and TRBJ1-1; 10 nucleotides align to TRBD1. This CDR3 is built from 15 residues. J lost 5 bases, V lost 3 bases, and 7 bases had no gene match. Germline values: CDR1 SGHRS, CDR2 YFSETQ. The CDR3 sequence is CASSSWTGGETEAFF. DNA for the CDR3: TGCGCCAGCAGCTCATGGACAGGGGGGGAGACTGAAGCTTTCTTT.

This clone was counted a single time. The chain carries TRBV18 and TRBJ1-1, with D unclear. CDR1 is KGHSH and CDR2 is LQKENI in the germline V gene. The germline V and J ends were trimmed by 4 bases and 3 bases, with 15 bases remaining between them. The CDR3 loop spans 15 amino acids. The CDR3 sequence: CASSLFRRHHTEAFF. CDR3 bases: TGTGCCAGCTCACTATTCAGGAGGCATCACACTGAAGCTTTCTTT.

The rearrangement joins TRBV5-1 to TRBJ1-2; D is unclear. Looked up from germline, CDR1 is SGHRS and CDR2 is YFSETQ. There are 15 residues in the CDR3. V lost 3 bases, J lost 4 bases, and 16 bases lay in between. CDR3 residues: CASSYTSGSGYGYTF. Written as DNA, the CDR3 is TGCGCCAGCAGCTACACTTCCGGGTCTGGCTATGGCTACACCTTC.

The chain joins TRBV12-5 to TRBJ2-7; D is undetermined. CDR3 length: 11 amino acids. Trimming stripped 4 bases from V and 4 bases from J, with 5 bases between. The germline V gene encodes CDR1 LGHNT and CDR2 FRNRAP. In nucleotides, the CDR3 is TGTGCTAGTGGTTCTAGGTACGAGCAGTACTTC. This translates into CASGSRYEQYF.

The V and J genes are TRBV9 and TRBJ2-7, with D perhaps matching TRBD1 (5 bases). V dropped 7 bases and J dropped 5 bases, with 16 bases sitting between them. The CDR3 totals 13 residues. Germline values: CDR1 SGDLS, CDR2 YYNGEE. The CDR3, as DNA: TGTGCCAGCGGGATGCAGGGTAGAAACGAGCAGTACTTC. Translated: CASGMQGRNEQYF.

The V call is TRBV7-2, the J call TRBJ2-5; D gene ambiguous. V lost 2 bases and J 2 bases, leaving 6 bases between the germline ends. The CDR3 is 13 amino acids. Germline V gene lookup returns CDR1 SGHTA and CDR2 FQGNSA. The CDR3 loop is CASSLTRQETQYF. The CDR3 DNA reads TGTGCCAGCAGCTTAACCAGGCAAGAGACCCAGTACTTC.

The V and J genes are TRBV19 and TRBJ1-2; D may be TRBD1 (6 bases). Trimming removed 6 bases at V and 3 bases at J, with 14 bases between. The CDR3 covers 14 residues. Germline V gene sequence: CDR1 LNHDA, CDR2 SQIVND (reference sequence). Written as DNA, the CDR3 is TGTGCCAGTAGCCTGATGGGACACCACTATGGCTACACCTTC. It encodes CASSLMGHHYGYTF.

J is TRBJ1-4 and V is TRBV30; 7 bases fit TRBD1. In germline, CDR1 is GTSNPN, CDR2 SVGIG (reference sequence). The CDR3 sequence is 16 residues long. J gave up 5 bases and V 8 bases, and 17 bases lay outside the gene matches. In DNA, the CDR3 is TGTGCCCTACGAGGGGGCCTTCGGGGCGAAAATGAAAAACTGTTTTTT. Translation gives CALRGGLRGENEKLFF.

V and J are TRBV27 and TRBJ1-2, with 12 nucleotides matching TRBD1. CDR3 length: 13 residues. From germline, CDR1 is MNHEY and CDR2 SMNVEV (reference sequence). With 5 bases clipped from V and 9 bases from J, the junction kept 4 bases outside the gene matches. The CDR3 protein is CASSRGTGGRYTF. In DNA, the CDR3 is TGTGCCAGCAGTCGAGGGACAGGGGGCCGCTACACCTTC.

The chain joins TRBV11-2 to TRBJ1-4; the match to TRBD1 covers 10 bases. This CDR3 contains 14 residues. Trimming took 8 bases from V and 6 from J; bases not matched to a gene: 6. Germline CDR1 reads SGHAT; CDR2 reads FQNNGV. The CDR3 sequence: CASRPGTGDEKLFF. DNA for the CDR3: TGTGCCAGCCGCCCCGGGACAGGGGATGAAAAACTGTTTTTT.

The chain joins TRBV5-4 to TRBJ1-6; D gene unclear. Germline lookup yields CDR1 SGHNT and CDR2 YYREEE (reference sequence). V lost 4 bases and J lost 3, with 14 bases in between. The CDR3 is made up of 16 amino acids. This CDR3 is CASSERKPFYNSPLHF. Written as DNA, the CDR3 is TGTGCCAGCAGCGAGAGAAAGCCCTTCTATAATTCACCCCTCCACTTT.

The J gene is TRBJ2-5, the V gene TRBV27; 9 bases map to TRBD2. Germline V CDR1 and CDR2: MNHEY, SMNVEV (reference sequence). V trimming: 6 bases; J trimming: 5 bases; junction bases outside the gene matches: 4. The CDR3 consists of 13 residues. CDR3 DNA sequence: TGTGCCAGCAGCCCGCGGGGGGGGGAGACCCAGTACTTC. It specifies CASSPRGGETQYF.

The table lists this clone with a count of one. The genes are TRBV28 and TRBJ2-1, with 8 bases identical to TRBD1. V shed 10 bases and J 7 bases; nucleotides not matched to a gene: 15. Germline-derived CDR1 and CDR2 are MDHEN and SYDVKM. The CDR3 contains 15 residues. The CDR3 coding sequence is TGTGCCACTCGAGACGGGACAGGTATGAAGAATGAGCAGTTCTTC. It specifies CATRDGTGMKNEQFF.

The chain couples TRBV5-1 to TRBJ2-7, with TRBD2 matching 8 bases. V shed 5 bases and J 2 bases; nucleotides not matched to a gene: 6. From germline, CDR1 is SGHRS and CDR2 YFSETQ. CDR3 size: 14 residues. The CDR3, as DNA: TGCGCCAGCAGGGAGCGGGAGCCACCCTACGAGCAGTACTTC. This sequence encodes CASREREPPYEQYF.

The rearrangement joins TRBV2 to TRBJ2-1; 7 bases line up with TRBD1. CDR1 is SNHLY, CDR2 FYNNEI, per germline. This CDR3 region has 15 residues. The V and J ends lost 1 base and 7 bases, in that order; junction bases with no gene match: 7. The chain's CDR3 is CASSEGQGARNEQFF. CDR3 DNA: TGTGCCAGCAGTGAAGGACAGGGCGCGCGTAATGAGCAGTTCTTC.

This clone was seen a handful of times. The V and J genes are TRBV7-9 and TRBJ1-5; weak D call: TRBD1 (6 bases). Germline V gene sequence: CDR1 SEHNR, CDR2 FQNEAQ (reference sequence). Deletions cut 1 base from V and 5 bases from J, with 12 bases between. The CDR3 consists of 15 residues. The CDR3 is CASSLDRERDQPQHF. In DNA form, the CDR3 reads TGTGCCAGCAGCTTAGACAGGGAGAGGGATCAGCCCCAGCATTTT.

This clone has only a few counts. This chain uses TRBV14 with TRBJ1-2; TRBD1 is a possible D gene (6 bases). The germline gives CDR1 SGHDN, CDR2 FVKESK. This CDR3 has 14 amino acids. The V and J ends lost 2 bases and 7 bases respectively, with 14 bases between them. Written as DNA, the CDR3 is TGTGCCAGCAGCCAACCCAGGGGCGGGAGTGGCTACACCTTC. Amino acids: CASSQPRGGSGYTF.

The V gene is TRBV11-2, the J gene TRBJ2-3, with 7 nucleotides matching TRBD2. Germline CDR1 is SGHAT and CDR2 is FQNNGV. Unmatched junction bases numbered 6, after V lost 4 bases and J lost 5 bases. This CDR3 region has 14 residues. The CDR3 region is CASSSVAGQDTQYF. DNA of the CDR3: TGTGCCAGCAGCTCGGTAGCGGGCCAAGATACGCAGTATTTT. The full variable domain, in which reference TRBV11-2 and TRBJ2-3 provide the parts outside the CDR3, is EAGVAQSPRYKIIEKRQSVAFWCNPISGHATLYWYQQILGQGPKLLIQFQNNGVVDDSQLPKDRFSAERLKGVDSTLKIQPAKLEDSAVYLCASSSVAGQDTQYFGPGTRLTVL.